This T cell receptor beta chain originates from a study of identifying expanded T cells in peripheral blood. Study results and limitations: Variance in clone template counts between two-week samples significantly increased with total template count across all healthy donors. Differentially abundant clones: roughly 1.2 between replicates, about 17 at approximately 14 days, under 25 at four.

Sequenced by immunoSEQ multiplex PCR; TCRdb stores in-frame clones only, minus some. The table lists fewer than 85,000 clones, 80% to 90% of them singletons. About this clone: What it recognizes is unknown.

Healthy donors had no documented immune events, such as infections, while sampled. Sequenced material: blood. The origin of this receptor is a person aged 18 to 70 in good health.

In nucleotides, the CDR3 is TGTGCCAGTAGCTTACTAGCGGGAGGTGGGGATGAGCAGTTCTTC. The encoded protein is CASSLLAGGGDEQFF. The chain recombines TRBV19 with TRBJ2-1, with 12 bases that match TRBD2. After removal of 6 bases from V and 8 bases from J, the junction contained 8 bases not matched to a gene. Germline CDR1 reads LNHDA; CDR2 reads SQIVND (reference sequence). This CDR3 comprises 15 residues.